This T cell receptor (beta chain) came from a study of T cell responses to AZD1222 COVID-19 vaccine. General study points: Spike-spanning, vaccine-associated CD4 TCRs were dominant at 160-218 and 743-854. Variant regions that are unmutated are reportedly the target of nearly half of spike-specific TCRs.

On this clone: Its antigen is currently unknown.

Sequenced by immunoSEQ multiplex PCR; TCRdb stores in-frame clones only, minus some. The sample has 80,000 to 100,000 clones, approximately 88% seen once; the top ten hold around 10%. This CDR3 spans 17 amino acids. Germline V gives CDR1 SGHDN, CDR2 FVKESK. The V gene end was trimmed by 4 bases and the J gene end by 3 bases; junction bases not matched to a gene: 9. The rearrangement joins TRBV14 to TRBJ2-1; TRBD2 matches at 10 bases. The material sequenced was peripheral blood, taken 28 days after the second AZD1222 dose. This sequence originates from an adult who received the AZD1222 COVID-19 vaccine. The CDR3 reads CASSLTIAGGNYNEQFF. CDR3 coding DNA: TGTGCCAGCAGCCTCACAATAGCGGGGGGAAACTACAATGAGCAGTTCTTC.